A selection of T cell receptor beta chains follows, all from one sample in a study of blood T cell repertoires in COVID-19. Profiling relied on immunoSEQ multiplex PCR, and the TCRdb table lists in-frame clones only, not all of them. The table lists hundreds of thousands of clones, 70% to 85% of them singletons. The sequenced sample was peripheral blood. These receptors all stem from an elderly woman with acute or convalescent COVID-19. Both conserved end residues are trimmed from each CDR3. Clone size is not always given. Where it is, it says once, few, many or a class for expanded clones.

v_gene: TRBV2
j_gene: TRBJ2-4
abundance: NA
CDR3aa: ASRTRNIQY

v_gene: TRBV6-2/TRBV6-3
j_gene: TRBJ1-4
abundance: NA
CDR3aa: ASSYLNPGSTNEKLF

v_gene: TRBV3-1/TRBV3-2
j_gene: TRBJ1-2
abundance: NA
CDR3aa: ASSQTQGAGGYT

v_gene: TRBV4-1
j_gene: TRBJ2-1
abundance: NA
CDR3aa: ASSQRGRSNEQF

v_gene: TRBV5-1
j_gene: TRBJ2-1
abundance: few
CDR3aa: ASSLNPSGASSYNEQF

v_gene: TRBV9
j_gene: TRBJ1-2
abundance: NA
CDR3aa: ASSPSRGQVYGYT

v_gene: TRBV3-1/TRBV3-2
j_gene: TRBJ2-2
abundance: NA
CDR3aa: ASRTTGGNTGELF

v_gene: TRBV28
j_gene: TRBJ2-7
abundance: NA
CDR3aa: ASSVPGQRYEQY

v_gene: TRBV7-8
j_gene: TRBJ2-7
abundance: NA
CDR3aa: ASSPTGTSGSSYEQY

v_gene: TRBV5-6
j_gene: TRBJ1-1
abundance: NA
CDR3aa: ASSLPIGRGTEAF

v_gene: TRBV4-1
j_gene: TRBJ1-5
abundance: NA
CDR3aa: ASSQADRENQPQH

v_gene: TRBV7-9
j_gene: TRBJ2-1
abundance: NA
CDR3aa: ASSPRAIARSYNEQF

v_gene: TRBV6-1
j_gene: TRBJ1-3
abundance: NA
CDR3aa: ASSERGNGFRSGNTIY

v_gene: TRBV2
j_gene: TRBJ1-2
abundance: NA
CDR3aa: ATQRGSAGLNYGYT

v_gene: TRBV4-3
j_gene: TRBJ2-2
abundance: NA
CDR3aa: ASSQDRGRAISGELF

v_gene: TRBV25-1
j_gene: TRBJ2-4
abundance: NA
CDR3aa: ASSEYRGGTKNIQY

v_gene: TRBV19
j_gene: TRBJ1-1
abundance: NA
CDR3aa: ASRGTTGQNTEAF

v_gene: TRBV5-4
j_gene: TRBJ2-1
abundance: once
CDR3aa: ASSFPSEGEQF

v_gene: TRBV23-1
j_gene: TRBJ2-7
abundance: NA
CDR3aa: ASSQFRTGTYEQY